This T cell receptor (beta chain) was identified in a study of post-analysis software for immune sequencing data. On the study more broadly: Included among the disease courses, which were recorded for the cohort, were relapsing-remitting, secondary progressive and progressive-relapsing multiple sclerosis. Study results and caveats: Five TRBV segments occurring more often in patients than controls included TRBV5-6, TRBV5-1 and TRBV20-1. The authors found that F measure strongly co-clustered same-batch samples. For normalized Chao1 diversity, multiple sclerosis patients scored significantly lower than controls did.

Germline V CDR1 and CDR2: SNHLY, FYNNEI. This CDR3 is 15 amino acids long. The ends lost 4 bases at V and 5 bases at J; junction bases unmatched: 8. Comments on this clonotype: No antigen is known for it.

Each TCR beta cDNA library carried unique molecular identifiers. cDNA molecules numbering around 450,000 came from about 0.94 to 9.7 million T cells. TCRdb ran MiXCR on the PCR reads and lists one entry per CDR3 protein. The sample has some 700,000 distinct CDR3 sequences; approximately 59% are singletons. Sequenced: blood. This chain links TRBV2 with TRBJ2-5; TRBD1 agrees at 9 bases. The sequence was obtained from a girl under 10 years old with multiple sclerosis. The CDR3 reads CASSAPGQGGETQYF. CDR3 DNA: TGTGCCAGCAGTGCCCCGGGACAGGGTGGGGAGACCCAGTACTTC. Full variable domain (remainder filled in from reference TRBV2 and TRBJ2-5): EPEVTQTPSHQVTQMGQEVILRCVPISNHLYFYWYRQILGQKVEFLVSFYNNEISEKSEIFDDQFSVERPDGSNFTLKIRSTKLEDSAMYFCASSAPGQGGETQYFGPGTRLLVL.